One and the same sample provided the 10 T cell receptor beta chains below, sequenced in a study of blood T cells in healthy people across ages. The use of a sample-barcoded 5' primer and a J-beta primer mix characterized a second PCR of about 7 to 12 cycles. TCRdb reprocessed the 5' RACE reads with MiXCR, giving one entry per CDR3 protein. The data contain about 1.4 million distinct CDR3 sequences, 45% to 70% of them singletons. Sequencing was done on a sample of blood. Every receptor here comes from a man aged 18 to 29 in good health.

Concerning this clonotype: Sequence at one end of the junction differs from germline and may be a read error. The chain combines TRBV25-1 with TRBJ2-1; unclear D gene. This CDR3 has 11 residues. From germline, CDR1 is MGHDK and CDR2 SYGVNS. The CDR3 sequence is CAGSDHNEQFF. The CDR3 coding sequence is TGTGCCGGCAGTGACCACAATGAGCAGTTCTTC.

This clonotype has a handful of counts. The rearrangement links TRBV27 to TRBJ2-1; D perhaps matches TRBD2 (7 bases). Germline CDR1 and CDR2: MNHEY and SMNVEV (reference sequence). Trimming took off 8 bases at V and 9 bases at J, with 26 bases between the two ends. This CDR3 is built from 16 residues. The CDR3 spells CASAFRGGLSPGEQFF. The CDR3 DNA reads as TGTGCCAGCGCCTTTAGGGGGGGGTTGAGTCCTGGTGAGCAGTTCTTC.

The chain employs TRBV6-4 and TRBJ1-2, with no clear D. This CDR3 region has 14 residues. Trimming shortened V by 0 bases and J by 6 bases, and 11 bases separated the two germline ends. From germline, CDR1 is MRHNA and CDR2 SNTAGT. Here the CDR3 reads CASSDSNTEHGYTF. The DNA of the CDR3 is TGTGCCAGCAGTGACTCGAATACCGAGCATGGCTACACCTTC.

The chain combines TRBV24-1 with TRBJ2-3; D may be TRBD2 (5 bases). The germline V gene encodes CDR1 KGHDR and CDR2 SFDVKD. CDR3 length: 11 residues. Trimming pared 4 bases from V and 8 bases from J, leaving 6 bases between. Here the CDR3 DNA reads TGTGCCACCAGTGACGGGATTACGCAGTATTTT. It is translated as CATSDGITQYF.

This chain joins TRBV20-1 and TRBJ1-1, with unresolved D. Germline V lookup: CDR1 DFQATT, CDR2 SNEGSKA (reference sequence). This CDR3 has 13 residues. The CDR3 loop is CGTNLEVGTEAFF. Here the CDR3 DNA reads TGCGGCACCAACTTAGAGGTTGGCACTGAAGCTTTCTTT.

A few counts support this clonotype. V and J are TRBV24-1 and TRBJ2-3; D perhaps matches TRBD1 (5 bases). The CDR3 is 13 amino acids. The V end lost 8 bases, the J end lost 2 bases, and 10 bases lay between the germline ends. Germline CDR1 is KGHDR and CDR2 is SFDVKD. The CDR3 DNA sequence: TGTGCCACCATGGACATTTCCACAGATACGCAGTATTTT. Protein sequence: CATMDISTDTQYF.

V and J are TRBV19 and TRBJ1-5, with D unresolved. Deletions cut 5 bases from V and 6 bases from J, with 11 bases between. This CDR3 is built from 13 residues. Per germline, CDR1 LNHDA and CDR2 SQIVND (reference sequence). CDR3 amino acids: CASSGWGFQPQHF. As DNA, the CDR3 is TGTGCCAGTAGTGGTTGGGGATTTCAGCCCCAGCATTTT. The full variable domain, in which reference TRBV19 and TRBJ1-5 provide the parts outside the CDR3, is DGGITQSPKYLFRKEGQNVTLSCEQNLNHDAMYWYRQDPGQGLRLIYYSQIVNDFQKGDIAEGYSVSREKKESFPLTVTSAQKNPTAFYLCASSGWGFQPQHFGDGTRLSIL.

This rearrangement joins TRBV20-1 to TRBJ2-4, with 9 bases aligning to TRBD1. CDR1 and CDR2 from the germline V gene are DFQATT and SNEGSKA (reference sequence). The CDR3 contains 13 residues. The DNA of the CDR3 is TGCAGCCCGAAGGGGGACAGGGAGGCCGAGCTGTACTTC. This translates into CSPKGDREAELYF.

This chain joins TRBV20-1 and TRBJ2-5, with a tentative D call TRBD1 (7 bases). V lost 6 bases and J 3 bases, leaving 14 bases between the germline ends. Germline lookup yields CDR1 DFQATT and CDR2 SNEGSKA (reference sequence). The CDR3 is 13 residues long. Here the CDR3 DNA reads TGCAGTGCAGGGGGCAGGGGGGAAGAGACCCAGTACTTC. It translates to CSAGGRGEETQYF.

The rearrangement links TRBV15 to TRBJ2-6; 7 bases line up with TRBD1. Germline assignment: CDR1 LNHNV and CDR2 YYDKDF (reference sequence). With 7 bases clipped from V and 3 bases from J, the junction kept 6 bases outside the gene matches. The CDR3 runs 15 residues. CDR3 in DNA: TGTGCCACCAAACAGGGGTTTGATGGGGCCAACGTCCTGACTTTC. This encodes CATKQGFDGANVLTF.